The T cell receptor (beta chain) described here comes from a study of blood T cell repertoires in COVID-19. Study-level background: Collection of acute and convalescent COVID-19 samples took place in the United States, Italy and Spain.

This clone was picked up one time. The CDR3 length is 16 residues. V shed 4 bases, J shed 4 bases, and the junction held 7 bases outside the gene matches. Germline CDR1 is LNHDA and CDR2 is SQIVND (reference sequence). Original analysis: Amplified reference gene primers provided the basis for estimating nucleated cell counts. The table came from immunoSEQ multiplex PCR; TCRdb's copy has only in-frame clones and leaves some out. That table furnishes V, J and clone size, whereas the DNA furnished D and trimming. The table records 100,000 to 150,000 clones, over 80% of them present only once. The V call is TRBV19, the J call TRBJ1-3, with 10 bases matching TRBD1. The sample consisted of peripheral blood. The sequence came from a man aged 55 to 70 with acute or convalescent COVID-19. In nucleotides, the CDR3 is TGTGCCAGTAGTACGATGACAGGGGGCACCGGAAACACCATATATTTT. As protein: CASSTMTGGTGNTIYF.